The clone carrying this TCR beta chain was detected a few times. V shed 0 bases, J shed 1 base, and the junction held 11 bases outside the gene matches. CDR3 length: 18 residues. Germline V gene sequence: CDR1 SGDLS, CDR2 YYNGEE. The source of the sample is a study of shared T cell receptors in the human thymus. Profiled with immunoSEQ multiplex PCR; TCRdb holds only in-frame clones, not every one. In the table there are 700,000 or so clones, 70% to 90% of which are singletons. The same sample was also studied in work on human thymus T cells. This second study says: The donor group consisted of healthy Finnish infants who were having corrective surgery for congenital heart defects. Thymic and blood repertoires showed apparently biased V and J gene usage. Highly overlapping thymic repertoires in unrelated individuals were reported by related research.

The clonotype comes from a girl in the first two years of life with a congenital heart defect. The gene calls are TRBV9 and TRBJ2-5, with 8 positions matching TRBD2. What was sequenced was thymocytes. The CDR3 region is CASSVGASGGLIQETQYF. In DNA form, the CDR3 reads TGTGCCAGCAGCGTAGGGGCGAGCGGGGGCCTTATCCAAGAGACCCAGTACTTC.